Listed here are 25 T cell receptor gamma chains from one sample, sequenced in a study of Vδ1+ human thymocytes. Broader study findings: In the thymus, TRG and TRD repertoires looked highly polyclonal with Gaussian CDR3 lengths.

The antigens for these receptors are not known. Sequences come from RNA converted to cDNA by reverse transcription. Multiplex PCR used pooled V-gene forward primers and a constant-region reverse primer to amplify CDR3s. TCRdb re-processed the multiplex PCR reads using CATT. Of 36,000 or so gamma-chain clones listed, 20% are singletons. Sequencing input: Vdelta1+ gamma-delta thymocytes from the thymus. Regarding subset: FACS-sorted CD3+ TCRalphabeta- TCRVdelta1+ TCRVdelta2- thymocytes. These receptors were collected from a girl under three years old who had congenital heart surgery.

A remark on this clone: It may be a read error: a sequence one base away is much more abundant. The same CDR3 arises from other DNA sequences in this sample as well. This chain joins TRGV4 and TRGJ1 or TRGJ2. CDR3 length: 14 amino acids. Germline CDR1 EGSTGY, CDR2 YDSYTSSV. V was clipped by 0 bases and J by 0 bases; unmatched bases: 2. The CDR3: CATWDGQNYYKKLF. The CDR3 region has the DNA TGTGCCACCTGGGATGGGCAGAATTATTATAAGAAACTCTTT.

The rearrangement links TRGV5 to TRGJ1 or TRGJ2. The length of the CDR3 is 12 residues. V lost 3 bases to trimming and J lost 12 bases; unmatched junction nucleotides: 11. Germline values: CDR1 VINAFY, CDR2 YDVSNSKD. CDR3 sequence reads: CATWDGRWGKLF. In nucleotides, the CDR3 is TGTGCCACCTGGGACGGGCGGTGGGGGAAACTCTTT.

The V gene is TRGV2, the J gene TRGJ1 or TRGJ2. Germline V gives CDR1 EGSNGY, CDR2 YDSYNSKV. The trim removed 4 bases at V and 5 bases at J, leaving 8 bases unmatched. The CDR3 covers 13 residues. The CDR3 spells CATWDPINYKKLF. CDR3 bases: TGTGCCACCTGGGATCCAATTAATTATAAGAAACTCTTT.

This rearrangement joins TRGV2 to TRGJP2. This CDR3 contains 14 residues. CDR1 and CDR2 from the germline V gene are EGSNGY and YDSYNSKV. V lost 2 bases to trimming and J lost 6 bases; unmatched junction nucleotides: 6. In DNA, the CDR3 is TGTGCCACCTGGGACGAAGGCGGTGATTGGATCAAGACGTTT. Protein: CATWDEGGDWIKTF.

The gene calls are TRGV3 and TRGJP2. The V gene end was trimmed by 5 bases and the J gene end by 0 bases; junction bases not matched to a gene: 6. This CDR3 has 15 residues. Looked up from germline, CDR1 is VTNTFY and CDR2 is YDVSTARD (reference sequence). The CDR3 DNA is TGTGCCACCTGGGGCCCTTATAGTAGTGATTGGATCAAGACGTTT. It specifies CATWGPYSSDWIKTF.

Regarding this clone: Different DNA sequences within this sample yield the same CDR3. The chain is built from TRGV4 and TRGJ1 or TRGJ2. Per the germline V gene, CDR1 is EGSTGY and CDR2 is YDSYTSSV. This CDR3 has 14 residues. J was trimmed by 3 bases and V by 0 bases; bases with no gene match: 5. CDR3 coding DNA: TGTGCCACCTGGGATGGGGGCATTTATTATAAGAAACTCTTT. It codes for CATWDGGIYYKKLF.

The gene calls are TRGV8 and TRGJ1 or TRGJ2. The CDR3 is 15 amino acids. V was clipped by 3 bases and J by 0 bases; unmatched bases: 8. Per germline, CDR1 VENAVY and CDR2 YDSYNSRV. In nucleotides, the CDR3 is TGTGCCACCTGGGATTATAACCAGAATTATTATAAGAAACTCTTT. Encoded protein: CATWDYNQNYYKKLF.

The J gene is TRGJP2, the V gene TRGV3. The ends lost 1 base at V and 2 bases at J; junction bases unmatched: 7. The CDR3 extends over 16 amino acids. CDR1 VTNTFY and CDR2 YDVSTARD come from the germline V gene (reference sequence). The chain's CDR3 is CATWDSRVSSDWIKTF. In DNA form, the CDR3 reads TGTGCCACCTGGGACAGTCGGGTGAGTAGTGATTGGATCAAGACGTTT.

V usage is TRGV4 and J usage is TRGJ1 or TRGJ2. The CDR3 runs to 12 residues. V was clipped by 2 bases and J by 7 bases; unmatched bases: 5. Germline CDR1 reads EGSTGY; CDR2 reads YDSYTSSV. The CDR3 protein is CATWDEKYKKLF. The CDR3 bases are TGTGCCACCTGGGATGAGAAATATAAGAAACTCTTT.

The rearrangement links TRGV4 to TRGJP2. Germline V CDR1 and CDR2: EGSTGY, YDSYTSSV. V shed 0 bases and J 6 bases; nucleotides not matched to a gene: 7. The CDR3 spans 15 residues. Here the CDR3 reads CATWDGPRGDWIKTF. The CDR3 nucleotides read TGTGCCACCTGGGATGGGCCGCGGGGTGATTGGATCAAGACGTTT.

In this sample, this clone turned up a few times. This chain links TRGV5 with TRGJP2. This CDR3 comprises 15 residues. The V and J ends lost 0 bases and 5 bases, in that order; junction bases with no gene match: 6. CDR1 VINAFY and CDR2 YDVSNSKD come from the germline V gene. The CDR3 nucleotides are TGTGCCACCTGGGACAGGGGTGAAAGTGATTGGATCAAGACGTTT. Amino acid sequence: CATWDRGESDWIKTF.

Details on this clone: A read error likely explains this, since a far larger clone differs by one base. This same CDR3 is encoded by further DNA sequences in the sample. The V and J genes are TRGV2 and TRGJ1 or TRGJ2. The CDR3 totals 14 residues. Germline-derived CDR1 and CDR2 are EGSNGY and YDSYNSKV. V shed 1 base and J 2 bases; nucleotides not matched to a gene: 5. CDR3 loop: CATWDGPDYYKKLF. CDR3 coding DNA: TGTGCCACCTGGGACGGCCCGGATTATTATAAGAAACTCTTT.

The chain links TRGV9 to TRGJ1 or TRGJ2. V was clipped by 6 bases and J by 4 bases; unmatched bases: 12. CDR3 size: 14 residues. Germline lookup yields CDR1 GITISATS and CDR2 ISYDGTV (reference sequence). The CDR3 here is CALWSRGRYYKKLF. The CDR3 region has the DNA TGTGCCTTGTGGTCTCGTGGAAGGTATTATAAGAAACTCTTT.

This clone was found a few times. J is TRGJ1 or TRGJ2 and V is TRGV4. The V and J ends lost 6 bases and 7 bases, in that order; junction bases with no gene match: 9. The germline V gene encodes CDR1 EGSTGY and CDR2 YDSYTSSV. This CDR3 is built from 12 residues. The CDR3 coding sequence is TGTGCCACCTGGCAAGCGGGGTATAAGAAACTCTTT. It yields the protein CATWQAGYKKLF.

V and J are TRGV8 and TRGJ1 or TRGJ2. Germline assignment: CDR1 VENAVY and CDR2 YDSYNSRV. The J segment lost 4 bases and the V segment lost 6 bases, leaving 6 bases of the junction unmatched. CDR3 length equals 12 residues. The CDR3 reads CATWYLYYKKLF. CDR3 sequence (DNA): TGTGCCACCTGGTATTTATATTATAAGAAACTCTTT.

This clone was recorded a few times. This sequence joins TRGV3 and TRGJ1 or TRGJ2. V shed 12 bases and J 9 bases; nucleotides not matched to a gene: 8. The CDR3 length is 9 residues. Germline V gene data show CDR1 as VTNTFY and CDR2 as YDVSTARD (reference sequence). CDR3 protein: CAPIPKKLF. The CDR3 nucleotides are TGTGCCCCTATACCTAAGAAACTCTTT.

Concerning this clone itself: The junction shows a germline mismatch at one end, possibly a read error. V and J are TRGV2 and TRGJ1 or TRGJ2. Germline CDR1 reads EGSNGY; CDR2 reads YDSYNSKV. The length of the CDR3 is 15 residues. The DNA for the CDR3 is TGTGCCACCTGGGGCGGGCCTAGGCATTATTATAAGAAACTCTTT. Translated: CATWGGPRHYYKKLF.

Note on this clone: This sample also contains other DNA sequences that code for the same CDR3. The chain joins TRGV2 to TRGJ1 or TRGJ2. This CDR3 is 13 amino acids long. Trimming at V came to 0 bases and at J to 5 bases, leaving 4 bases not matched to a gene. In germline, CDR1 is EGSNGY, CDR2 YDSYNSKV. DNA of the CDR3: TGTGCCACCTGGGACGGGTTGGATTATAAGAAACTCTTT. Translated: CATWDGLDYKKLF.

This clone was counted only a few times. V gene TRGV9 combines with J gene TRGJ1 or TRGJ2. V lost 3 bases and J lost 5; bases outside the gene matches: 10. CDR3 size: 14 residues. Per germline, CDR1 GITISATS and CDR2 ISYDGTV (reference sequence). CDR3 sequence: CALWENRRNYKKLF. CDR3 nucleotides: TGTGCCTTGTGGGAGAATCGGAGGAATTATAAGAAACTCTTT.

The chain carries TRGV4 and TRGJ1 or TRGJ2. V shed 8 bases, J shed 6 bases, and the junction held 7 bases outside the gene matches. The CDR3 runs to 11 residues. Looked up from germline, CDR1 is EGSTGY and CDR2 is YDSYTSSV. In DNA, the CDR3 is TGTGCCACCTTTGCTAGTTATAAGAAACTCTTT. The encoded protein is CATFASYKKLF.

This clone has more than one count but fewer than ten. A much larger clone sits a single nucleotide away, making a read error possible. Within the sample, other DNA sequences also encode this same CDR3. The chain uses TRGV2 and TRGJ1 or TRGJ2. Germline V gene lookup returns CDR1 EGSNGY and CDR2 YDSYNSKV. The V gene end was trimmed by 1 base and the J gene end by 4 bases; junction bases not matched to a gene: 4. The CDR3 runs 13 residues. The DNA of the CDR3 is TGTGCCACCTGGGACGGTCGGTATTATAAGAAACTCTTT. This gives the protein CATWDGRYYKKLF.

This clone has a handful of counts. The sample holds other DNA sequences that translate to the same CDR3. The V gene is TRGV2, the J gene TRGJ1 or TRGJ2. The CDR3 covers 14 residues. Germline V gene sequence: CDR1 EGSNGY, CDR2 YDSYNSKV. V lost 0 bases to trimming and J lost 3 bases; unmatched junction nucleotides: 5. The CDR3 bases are TGTGCCACCTGGGACGGGAGATCTTATTATAAGAAACTCTTT. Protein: CATWDGRSYYKKLF.

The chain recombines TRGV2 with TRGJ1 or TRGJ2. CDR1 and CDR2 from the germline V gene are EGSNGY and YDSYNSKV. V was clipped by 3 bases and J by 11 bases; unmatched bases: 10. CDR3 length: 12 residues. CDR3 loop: CATWDSGSQKLF. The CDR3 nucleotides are TGTGCCACCTGGGACTCAGGGTCGCAGAAACTCTTT.

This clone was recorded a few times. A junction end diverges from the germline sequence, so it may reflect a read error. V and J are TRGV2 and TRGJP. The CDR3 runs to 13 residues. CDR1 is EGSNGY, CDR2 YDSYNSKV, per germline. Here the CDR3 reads CATRDGQQKIKVF. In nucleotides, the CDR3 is TGTGCCACCCGGGACGGGCAGCAAAAAATCAAGGTATTT.

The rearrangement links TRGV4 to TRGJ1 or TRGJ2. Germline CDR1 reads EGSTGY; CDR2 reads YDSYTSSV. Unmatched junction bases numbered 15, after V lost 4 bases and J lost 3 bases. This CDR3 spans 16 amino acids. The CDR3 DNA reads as TGTGCCACCTGGGACGGGCAGGGGTCTTTTTATTATAAGAAACTCTTT. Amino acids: CATWDGQGSFYYKKLF.